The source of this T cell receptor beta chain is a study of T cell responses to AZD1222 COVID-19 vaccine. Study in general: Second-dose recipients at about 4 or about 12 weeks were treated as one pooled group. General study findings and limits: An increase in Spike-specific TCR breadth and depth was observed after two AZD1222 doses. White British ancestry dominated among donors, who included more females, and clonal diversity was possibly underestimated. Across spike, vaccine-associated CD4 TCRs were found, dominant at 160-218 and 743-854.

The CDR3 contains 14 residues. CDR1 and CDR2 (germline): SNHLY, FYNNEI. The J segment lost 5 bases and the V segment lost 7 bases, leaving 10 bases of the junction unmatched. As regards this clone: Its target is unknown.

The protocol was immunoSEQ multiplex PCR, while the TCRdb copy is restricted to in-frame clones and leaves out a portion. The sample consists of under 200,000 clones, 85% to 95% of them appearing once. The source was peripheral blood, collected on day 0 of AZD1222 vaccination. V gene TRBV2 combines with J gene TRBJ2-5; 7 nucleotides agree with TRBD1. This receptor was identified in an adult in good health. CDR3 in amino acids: CASKDIDRAETQYF. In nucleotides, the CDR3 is TGTGCCAGCAAAGACATAGACAGGGCTGAGACCCAGTACTTC.